Presented here are 17 T cell receptor beta chains from one specimen sequenced in a study of cytomegalovirus exposure and HLA in healthy donors. The PCR ran on 60 Vbeta and 13 Jbeta primers. The table came from immunoSEQ multiplex PCR; TCRdb's copy has only in-frame clones and leaves some out. The repertoire holds some 140,000 clones, roughly three quarters seen once, with 0.94% in the top ten. The sample comprised PBMCs. These receptors all come from a woman aged 55-69 years in good health and CMV-seronegative.

The chain combines TRBV2 with TRBJ1-4; 8 bases match TRBD1. The CDR3 covers 13 residues. CDR1 is SNHLY and CDR2 is FYNNEI in the germline V gene. The trim removed 6 bases at V and 5 bases at J, leaving 2 bases unmatched. The CDR3 coding sequence is TGTGCCAGCAGAGGACAGGGAAATGAAAAACTGTTTTTT. This translates into CASRGQGNEKLFF. Together with reference TRBV2 and TRBJ1-4, the CDR3 gives the full variable domain: EPEVTQTPSHQVTQMGQEVILRCVPISNHLYFYWYRQILGQKVEFLVSFYNNEISEKSEIFDDQFSVERPDGSNFTLKIRSTKLEDSAMYFCASRGQGNEKLFFGSGTQLSVL.

V is TRBV6-5 and J is TRBJ2-7; D may be TRBD1 (6 bases). This CDR3 comprises 15 residues. Between the trimmed V and J ends, which lost 0 bases and 2 bases, there was a span of 11 bases. The germline CDR1 and CDR2 sequences are MNHEY and SVGAGI. The CDR3, as DNA: TGTGCCAGCAGTTACTCAACGGCAGGGGCCTACGAGCAGTACTTC. It specifies CASSYSTAGAYEQYF.

This rearrangement joins TRBV19 to TRBJ1-5; D is uncertain. Deletions cut 0 bases from V and 5 bases from J, with 11 bases between. The germline CDR1 and CDR2 sequences are LNHDA and SQIVND (reference sequence). This CDR3 region has 15 residues. In DNA, the CDR3 is TGTGCCAGTAGTATAGATCTTTTCGGGGATCAGCCCCAGCATTTT. Protein sequence: CASSIDLFGDQPQHF. The full variable domain, rest sourced from reference TRBV19 and TRBJ1-5, is DGGITQSPKYLFRKEGQNVTLSCEQNLNHDAMYWYRQDPGQGLRLIYYSQIVNDFQKGDIAEGYSVSREKKESFPLTVTSAQKNPTAFYLCASSIDLFGDQPQHFGDGTRLSIL.

This clone was seen a few times. V gene TRBV10-3 combines with J gene TRBJ1-1; D perhaps matches TRBD1 (5 bases). The CDR3 covers 15 residues. V lost 6 bases, J lost 0 bases, and 14 bases lay in between. Germline CDR1 reads ENHRY; CDR2 reads SYGVKD. The CDR3 loop reads CAIRPSRALNTEAFF. The CDR3, as DNA: TGTGCCATCAGACCTTCCAGGGCCCTGAACACTGAAGCTTTCTTT.

This chain uses TRBV2 with TRBJ1-2; the match to TRBD1 covers 7 bases. Trimming took 4 bases from V and 8 from J; bases not matched to a gene: 13. The CDR3 is made up of 15 amino acids. Germline V gene sequence: CDR1 SNHLY, CDR2 FYNNEI. Here the CDR3 reads CASSARQGGAGGYTF. CDR3 sequence (DNA): TGTGCCAGCAGTGCCCGACAGGGAGGAGCGGGCGGCTACACCTTC.

V usage is TRBV10-3 and J usage is TRBJ2-7, with TRBD2 matching over 7 bases. Germline V gene data show CDR1 as ENHRY and CDR2 as SYGVKD. The V segment lost 8 bases and the J segment 2 bases; nucleotides outside the gene matches: 3. The CDR3 consists of 12 residues. CDR3 coding DNA: TGTGCCATCGGGGGGGGGACCTACGAGCAGTACTTC. Translated: CAIGGGTYEQYF.

V gene TRBV5-4 combines with J gene TRBJ2-7; a weak D match, TRBD2 (6 bases). The CDR3 length is 14 residues. Germline V gene data show CDR1 as SGHNT and CDR2 as YYREEE (reference sequence). V gave up 5 bases and J gave up 2 bases, with 14 bases separating them. CDR3: CASRLAGGTYEQYF. In DNA form, the CDR3 reads TGTGCCAGCAGACTAGCTGGCGGGACCTACGAGCAGTACTTC.

CDR3 sequence (DNA): TGTGCCAGCAGTGAAGACAGGTTCTCTGGAAACACCATATATTTT. This gives the protein CASSEDRFSGNTIYF. The chain recombines TRBV6-1 with TRBJ1-3; a weak D match, TRBD1 (5 bases). This CDR3 contains 15 residues. The V end was cut by 1 base, the J end by 0 bases, with 7 bases between. Germline CDR1 MNHNS, CDR2 SASEGT.

The V call is TRBV7-3, the J call TRBJ1-4; D is uncertain. Trimming stripped 2 bases from V and 3 bases from J, with 16 bases between. CDR3 size: 17 residues. Germline V gives CDR1 SGHTA, CDR2 FQGTGA. The CDR3: CASSLGSVQRANEKLFF. The DNA of the CDR3 is TGTGCCAGCAGCTTAGGGTCGGTACAACGGGCTAATGAAAAACTGTTTTTT.

The chain joins TRBV12-5 to TRBJ2-3; D is possibly TRBD2 (5 bases). This CDR3 has 16 residues. The germline V and J ends were trimmed by 3 bases and 3 bases, with 16 bases remaining between them. Germline CDR1 is LGHNT and CDR2 is FRNRAP. In DNA, the CDR3 is TGTGCTAGTGGTTTTGCGAGGGCCCTAGATACAGATACGCAGTATTTT. Its protein product is CASGFARALDTDTQYF.

The V gene is TRBV29-1, the J gene TRBJ2-1, with D hard to call. Trimming shortened V by 7 bases and J by 4 bases, and 5 bases separated the two germline ends. Germline V gene lookup returns CDR1 SQVTM and CDR2 ANQGSEA. This CDR3 contains 10 residues. The CDR3 loop is CSASYNEQFF. The CDR3 DNA reads as TGCAGCGCCAGTTACAATGAGCAGTTCTTC.

For the CDR3, the DNA is TGTGCCAGCAGCAAACCCGGCCAGGGAGGTGGGGAGACCCAGTACTTC. Translating gives CASSKPGQGGGETQYF. The chain recombines TRBV21-1 with TRBJ2-5; the D segment call TRBD2 is taken from the table without a DNA check. TRBV21-1 is listed as a pseudogene. The CDR3 consists of 16 residues.

The chain carries TRBV7-8 and TRBJ1-1; 9 bases are a match to TRBD1. From germline, CDR1 is SGHVS and CDR2 FQNEAQ. J lost 6 bases, V lost 4 bases, and 3 bases had no gene match. The CDR3 totals 13 residues. Here the CDR3 reads CASSYDRGAEAFF. The CDR3 bases are TGTGCCAGCAGCTATGACAGGGGGGCTGAAGCTTTCTTT.

This clone has only one observation. V gene TRBV20-1 combines with J gene TRBJ1-1; D remains ambiguous. The CDR3 is 11 residues long. The germline gives CDR1 DFQATT, CDR2 SNEGSKA (reference sequence). CDR3 in DNA: TGCACAGTTCCCCTTGGCAGTGAAGCTTTCTTT. Amino acids: CTVPLGSEAFF.

The chain is built from TRBV25-1 and TRBJ2-5; 9 nucleotides agree with TRBD1. The ends lost 4 bases at V and 5 bases at J; junction bases unmatched: 5. The CDR3 length is 14 residues. The germline CDR1 and CDR2 sequences are MGHDK and SYGVNS. The chain's CDR3 is CASSGTGEGETQYF. The CDR3 coding sequence is TGTGCCAGCAGTGGGACAGGGGAAGGGGAGACCCAGTACTTC.

This rearrangement joins TRBV19 to TRBJ2-3; 7 nucleotides line up with TRBD1. V gave up 8 bases and J gave up 4 bases; unmatched junction bases: 6. Germline CDR1 is LNHDA and CDR2 is SQIVND (reference sequence). There are 13 residues in the CDR3. The CDR3 is CASSQGVADTQYF. The CDR3 DNA reads as TGTGCCAGTTCGCAGGGGGTTGCAGATACGCAGTATTTT.

This chain links TRBV2 with TRBJ1-2, with a weak D call TRBD1 (6 bases). There are 14 residues in the CDR3. Looked up from germline, CDR1 is SNHLY and CDR2 is FYNNEI. V lost 3 bases, J lost 7 bases, and 15 bases lay in between. The CDR3 nucleotides are TGTGCCAGCAGTGACACCCAGGGGTTGGGTGGCTACACCTTC. Translating it yields CASSDTQGLGGYTF.